What follows are 17 T cell receptor beta chains derived from one specimen sequenced in a study of blood T cell repertoires in COVID-19 (dated by TCRdb to 2020 to 2022). The library was built by means of the immunoSEQ multiplex PCR assay. Held by TCRdb, this immuneACCESS table contains in-frame sequences only and omits some clones. Under half of the omission traces to an unresolved V gene where checked; the cause of the rest is unknown. The sample includes a few hundred thousand clones, with about nine tenths observed a single time. The ten largest clones take up 10% of the sample. Source material: PBMCs or T cells enriched from blood (not recorded which). These TCRs come from a woman aged 18-29 years who had recovered from COVID-19.

The gene calls are TRBV5-6 and TRBJ1-5; tentatively, D is TRBD1 (5 bases). V was trimmed by 0 bases and J by 6 bases, leaving 10 bases between them. Germline CDR1 SGHDT, CDR2 YYEEEE. The CDR3 runs to 14 residues. CDR3 amino acids: CASSLGQGGQPQHF. In DNA, the CDR3 is TGTGCCAGCAGCTTGGGGCAGGGTGGTCAGCCCCAGCATTTT. Combining the CDR3 with reference TRBV5-6 and TRBJ1-5 gives the whole variable domain DAGVTQSPTHLIKTRGQQVTLRCSPKSGHDTVSWYQQALGQGPQFIFQYYEEEERQRGNFPDRFSGHQFPNYSSELNVNALLLGDSALYLCASSLGQGGQPQHFGDGTRLSIL.

This clone has just one count. The rearrangement uses TRBV18 and TRBJ2-1; 8 bases are a match to TRBD1. Germline CDR1 is KGHSH and CDR2 is LQKENI. V gave up 3 bases and J gave up 2 bases; unmatched junction bases: 3. This CDR3 has 15 amino acids. The CDR3 protein is CASSPIRGPYNEQFF. CDR3 nucleotide sequence: TGTGCCAGCTCACCGATCAGGGGGCCCTACAATGAGCAGTTCTTC.

The V call is TRBV7-2, the J call TRBJ1-3, with D maybe TRBD1 (6 bases). In germline, CDR1 is SGHTA, CDR2 FQGNSA. The CDR3 sequence is 15 residues long. V was pared by 6 bases and J by 7 bases, with 19 bases between. CDR3 residues: CASSRGGDMANTIYF. CDR3 coding DNA: TGTGCCAGCAGTCGAGGTGGGGACATGGCGAACACCATATATTTT.

The rearrangement uses TRBV5-4 and TRBJ1-2, with no clear D. Trimming took off 0 bases at V and 5 bases at J, with 20 bases between the two ends. This CDR3 has 17 residues. The germline CDR1 and CDR2 sequences are SGHNT and YYREEE (reference sequence). Written as DNA, the CDR3 is TGTGCCAGCAGCTTGGATAGTTTAAGATCTAACTATTATGGCTACACCTTC. Protein: CASSLDSLRSNYYGYTF.

This clone was counted a single time. The chain has TRBV27 and TRBJ2-1; 13 bases match TRBD2. V lost 3 bases, J lost 10 bases, and 12 bases stayed unmatched. Germline V CDR1 and CDR2: MNHEY, SMNVEV (reference sequence). This CDR3 comprises 17 residues. CDR3 DNA: TGTGCCAGCAGTTTCTCGACTAGCGGGAGGTACCGTGGAGAGCAGTTCTTC. Translated, it gives CASSFSTSGRYRGEQFF.

As for this clone: Other nucleotide sequences in the sample specify the same CDR3. This rearrangement joins TRBV28 to TRBJ2-3; 10 bases map to TRBD1. V was pared by 2 bases and J by 1 base, with 0 bases of the junction left unmatched. The CDR3 runs 15 residues. In germline, CDR1 is MDHEN, CDR2 SYDVKM. CDR3 protein: CASSLGTGGTDTQYF. CDR3 sequence (DNA): TGTGCCAGCAGTTTAGGGACAGGGGGCACAGATACGCAGTATTTT.

The chain recombines TRBV2 with TRBJ2-7; 11 positions match TRBD1. CDR1 and CDR2 (germline): SNHLY, FYNNEI. V lost 4 bases to trimming and J lost 2 bases; unmatched junction nucleotides: 4. CDR3 length: 15 amino acids. The CDR3 nucleotides are TGTGCCAGCAGTGGGACAGGGGGCTTAACCTACGAGCAGTACTTC. Translating it yields CASSGTGGLTYEQYF. Combining the CDR3 with reference TRBV2 and TRBJ2-7 gives the whole variable domain EPEVTQTPSHQVTQMGQEVILRCVPISNHLYFYWYRQILGQKVEFLVSFYNNEISEKSEIFDDQFSVERPDGSNFTLKIRSTKLEDSAMYFCASSGTGGLTYEQYFGPGTRLTVT.

The gene calls are TRBV7-3 and TRBJ2-3, with D uncertain. From germline, CDR1 is SGHTA and CDR2 FQGTGA. CDR3 length equals 13 residues. V lost 2 bases, J lost 2 bases, and 5 bases lay in between. CDR3 sequence (DNA): TGTGCCAGCAGCTTAGAGCTCACAGATACGCAGTATTTT. It is translated as CASSLELTDTQYF.

The V call is TRBV2, the J call TRBJ2-2; 13 nucleotides match TRBD2. The CDR3 has 16 amino acids. CDR1 and CDR2 from the germline V gene are SNHLY and FYNNEI. Germline trimming cut 8 bases from V and 1 base from J; bases unmatched to any gene: 4. CDR3 in DNA: TGTGCCAGCCACCGACTAGCGGGGGGGAACACCGGGGAGCTGTTTTTT. Its protein is CASHRLAGGNTGELFF.

DNA of the CDR3: TGTGCCAGCAGTAGACAGGGGACGTACCAAGAGACCCAGTACTTC. It specifies CASSRQGTYQETQYF. The J gene is TRBJ2-5, the V gene TRBV6-5; TRBD1 matches 8 bases. Per germline, CDR1 MNHEY and CDR2 SVGAGI. V was pared by 5 bases and J by 0 bases, with 5 bases of the junction left unmatched. This CDR3 contains 15 residues.

The rearrangement joins TRBV5-8 to TRBJ1-4, with a tentative D call TRBD1 (5 bases). The CDR3 sequence is 16 residues long. V was clipped by 0 bases and J by 4 bases, with 13 bases between them. The V gene's germline CDR1 is SGHTS and CDR2 YDEGEE. The CDR3 is CASSLGIVGVNEKLFF. The CDR3 DNA follows: TGTGCCAGCAGCTTGGGGATAGTAGGGGTTAATGAAAAACTGTTTTTT.

CDR3 sequence reads: CAWRSSSYNEQFF. CDR3 DNA sequence: TGTGCCTGGAGGTCTAGCTCCTACAATGAGCAGTTCTTC. The chain couples TRBV30 to TRBJ2-1; no firm D call. The germline gives CDR1 GTSNPN, CDR2 SVGIG (reference sequence). This CDR3 comprises 13 residues. Trimming shortened V by 3 bases and J by 0 bases, and 6 bases separated the two germline ends.

CDR3 bases: TGTGCCAGCAGCTCAGGCCGGCGGCTAGCGGGAGGGCCGGGGCACAATGAGCAGTTCTTC. It yields the protein CASSSGRRLAGGPGHNEQFF. The chain recombines TRBV7-8 with TRBJ2-1; 12 nucleotides match TRBD2. With V trimmed by 4 bases and J by 5 bases, 18 bases remained unmatched. This CDR3 has 20 amino acids. Germline V lookup: CDR1 SGHVS, CDR2 FQNEAQ.

This chain connects TRBV7-9 to TRBJ2-3, with 7 bases lining up with TRBD2. Trimming took 8 bases from V and 10 from J; bases not matched to a gene: 18. Per the germline V gene, CDR1 is SEHNR and CDR2 is FQNEAQ (reference sequence). The CDR3 runs 15 residues. DNA for the CDR3: TGTGCCAGCGCTACGACGGGAGGACCTACTGGTGCGCAGTATTTT. Translated, it gives CASATTGGPTGAQYF.

This chain connects TRBV28 to TRBJ1-2; 7 positions agree with TRBD1. The germline V gene encodes CDR1 MDHEN and CDR2 SYDVKM. The CDR3 is 14 amino acids. Losses at the gene ends were 5 bases for V and 4 bases for J; bases not matched to a gene: 7. CDR3: CASSPRDRPYGYTF. The CDR3, as DNA: TGTGCCAGCAGTCCCAGGGACAGACCCTATGGCTACACCTTC.

The chain is built from TRBV6-6 and TRBJ2-3; the D gene is possibly TRBD2 (5 bases). CDR1 is MNHNY and CDR2 is SVGAGI in the germline V gene (reference sequence). V was cut by 5 bases and J by 1 base, with 22 bases left in between. The CDR3 is 18 residues long. CDR3 in amino acids: CASSLARGWLQGTDTQYF. Here the CDR3 DNA reads TGTGCCAGCAGTCTCGCTCGGGGTTGGTTGCAGGGCACAGATACGCAGTATTTT.

In the case of this clone: At one end the junction does not follow the germline gene, possibly because of a read error. The chain has TRBV7-8 and TRBJ2-7, with a tentative D call TRBD1 (6 bases). Germline V gene sequence: CDR1 SGHVS, CDR2 FQNEAQ. There are 17 residues in the CDR3. The DNA of the CDR3 is TGTGCCAGCAGCTTAGACGGCAGGGGCGCAATTAACTACGGGCAGTACTTC. This translates into CASSLDGRGAINYGQYF.